These T cell receptor beta chains were read from a single sample in a study of high-grade serous ovarian cancer treatment subgroups. TCRdb's table, derived via immunoSEQ multiplex PCR, lists solely in-frame clones and lacks some. The sample has about 4,300 clones, 70% to 80% seen once. The source material was tumor tissue. Receptor source: a human donor with high-grade serous ovarian cancer. The CDR3 runs from the conserved cysteine through the conserved F or W. A D gene is named only where the DNA matches it firmly. Clone size is given for some rows only: seen once, a few or many times, or a class if the clone is expanded.

D gene,J gene,clone size,V gene,CDR3 protein,CDR3 DNA
NA,TRBJ1-5,NA,TRBV6-5,CASTTGENQPQHF,TGTGCCAGCACCACGGGGGAGAATCAGCCCCAGCATTTT
NA,TRBJ1-4,NA,TRBV5-5,CASSFRGWGPATNEKLFF,TGTGCCAGCAGCTTCCGGGGGTGGGGGCCAGCTACTAATGAAAAACTGTTTTTT
NA,TRBJ2-1,NA,TRBV28,CASISGTPSSYNEQFF,TGTGCCAGCATTTCAGGGACTCCTAGCTCCTACAATGAGCAGTTCTTC
NA,TRBJ2-1,NA,TRBV11-2,CASSLDAGSSYNEQFF,TGTGCCAGCAGCTTAGACGCGGGGAGCTCCTACAATGAGCAGTTCTTC
NA,TRBJ2-5,NA,TRBV29-1,CSVDVPSQETQYF,TGCAGCGTTGACGTTCCCTCCCAAGAGACCCAGTACTTC
NA,TRBJ2-1,once,TRBV19,CASRGKNNEQFF,TGTGCCAGTAGGGGCAAGAACAATGAGCAGTTCTTC
TRBD2,TRBJ2-1,NA,TRBV5-6,CASSLPHIRLAGVEDEQFF,TGTGCCAGCAGCTTGCCCCACATTCGGTTAGCGGGAGTTGAGGATGAGCAGTTCTTC
NA,TRBJ2-5,NA,TRBV5-1,CASSPQGREETQYF,TGCGCCAGCAGCCCACAGGGTAGGGAAGAGACCCAGTACTTC
TRBD2,TRBJ2-2,NA,TRBV5-1,CASSSGLAGVPGELFF,TGCGCCAGCAGCTCGGGACTAGCGGGAGTCCCCGGGGAGCTGTTTTTT
NA,TRBJ2-2,NA,TRBV6-4,CASSDGTGELFF,TGTGCCAGCAGTGACGGAACCGGGGAGCTGTTTTTT
NA,TRBJ2-1,once,TRBV10-1,CASSELGSGRGSYNEQFF,TGCGCCAGCAGTGAGCTCGGTTCCGGACGGGGCTCCTACAATGAGCAGTTCTTC
NA,TRBJ1-5,NA,TRBV11-2,CASSLDAGLKPQHF,TGTGCCAGCAGCTTAGATGCGGGTCTTAAGCCCCAGCATTTT
TRBD1,TRBJ2-3,NA,TRBV27,CASSPGTDSDTQYF,TGTGCCAGCAGTCCCGGGACAGATTCGGATACGCAGTATTTT
NA,TRBJ1-1,NA,TRBV21-1,CASRYILDTIRTEAFF,TGTGCCAGCAGATACATATTAGACACAATTCGCACTGAAGCTTTCTTT
TRBD2,TRBJ2-3,NA,TRBV9,CASSAAAGSTDTQYF,TGTGCCAGCAGTGCCGCAGCGGGAAGCACAGATACGCAGTATTTT
NA,TRBJ1-2,NA,TRBV19,CASSISTGMGYTF,TGTGCCAGTAGTATATCCACAGGGATGGGGTACACCTTC
TRBD2,TRBJ2-1,NA,TRBV9,CASSVATRWEGHSYNEQFF,TGTGCCAGCAGCGTAGCTACACGGTGGGAGGGCCATTCATACAATGAGCAGTTCTTC
TRBD1,TRBJ1-2,once,TRBV6-5,CASSSSGGYGYTF,TGTGCCAGCAGCTCTTCAGGGGGCTATGGCTACACCTTC
NA,TRBJ2-3,NA,TRBV29-1,CSVERDGDTQYF,TGCAGCGTTGAGAGGGACGGGGATACGCAGTATTTT
TRBD1,TRBJ1-4,few,TRBV4-1,CASSQDRGREKLFF,TGCGCCAGCAGCCAAGACAGGGGGCGTGAAAAACTGTTTTTT
NA,TRBJ2-3,NA,TRBV7-8,CASSPIRGDTQYF,TGTGCCAGCAGCCCTATCAGGGGAGATACGCAGTATTTT
NA,TRBJ2-4,few,TRBV6-1,CASSEAGQSAGLNIQYF,TGTGCCAGCAGTGAAGCTGGCCAGTCGGCGGGGTTAAACATTCAGTACTTC
TRBD2,TRBJ2-2,NA,TRBV7-6,CASRILAGGTGELFF,TGTGCCAGCAGAATACTAGCGGGTGGAACCGGGGAGCTGTTTTTT
TRBD2,TRBJ2-7,NA,TRBV10-2,CASRGGSLGEQYF,TGCGCCAGCAGGGGGGGGAGTCTGGGCGAGCAGTACTTC
NA,TRBJ2-7,NA,TRBV7-2,CASSLYDPGLAPYEQYF,TGTGCCAGCAGCTTATACGACCCGGGACTCGCGCCCTACGAGCAGTACTTC
TRBD1,TRBJ2-3,NA,TRBV19,CASRPRGLITDTQYF,TGTGCCAGTAGACCCAGGGGGCTGATCACAGATACGCAGTATTTT
NA,TRBJ2-7,NA,TRBV5-1,CASRNPGSSYEQYF,TGCGCCAGCAGGAATCCAGGCTCGAGTTATGAGCAGTACTTC
NA,TRBJ1-1,NA,TRBV21-1,CASSSLVRGHGVTEAFF,TGTGCCAGCAGCTCCCTAGTCAGGGGGCATGGAGTTACTGAAGCTTTCTTT
NA,TRBJ2-1,NA,TRBV10-3,CAIRDSGSSYNEQFF,TGTGCCATCAGGGATAGCGGTAGCTCCTACAATGAGCAGTTCTTC
TRBD1,TRBJ1-5,NA,TRBV11-2,CASSLGGDREPFNQPQHF,TGTGCCAGCAGCTTAGGAGGGGACAGGGAGCCTTTCAATCAGCCCCAGCATTTT
NA,TRBJ2-1,once,TRBV9,CASSVDSYNEQFF,TGTGCCAGCAGCGTCGACAGTTACAATGAGCAGTTCTTC
NA,TRBJ1-1,NA,TRBV10-3,CAISESIGGMHTEAFF,TGTGCCATCAGTGAGTCGATTGGAGGGATGCACACTGAAGCTTTCTTT
NA,TRBJ1-2,few,TRBV19,CASSREGNYGYTF,TGTGCCAGTAGTAGGGAAGGGAACTATGGCTACACCTTC
NA,TRBJ2-3,NA,TRBV4-1,CASSQDIPTRGGTDTQYF,TGCGCCAGCAGCCAAGATATCCCAACCAGAGGTGGCACAGATACGCAGTATTTT
NA,TRBJ2-1,NA,TRBV18,CASSPLDSDNEQFF,TGTGCCAGCTCACCACTGGACAGCGACAATGAGCAGTTCTTC
NA,TRBJ2-1,NA,TRBV10-3,CAISPEPIRGYNEQFF,TGTGCCATCAGTCCAGAGCCCATAAGGGGGTACAATGAGCAGTTCTTC
NA,TRBJ2-1,NA,TRBV15,CATSSSPQLGGGGEQFF,TGTGCCACCAGCAGTTCCCCCCAGCTAGGTGGAGGGGGTGAGCAGTTCTTC
TRBD1,TRBJ1-1,NA,TRBV18,CASSPPWRTGDSEAFF,TGTGCCAGCTCACCACCTTGGAGAACAGGGGACAGTGAAGCTTTCTTT
NA,TRBJ2-7,NA,TRBV6-1,CASSEGIYEQYF,TGTGCCAGCAGTGAAGGGATCTACGAGCAGTACTTC
TRBD2,TRBJ2-1,NA,TRBV10-3,CAIRTSDSYNEQFF,TGTGCCATCAGAACTAGCGACTCCTACAATGAGCAGTTCTTC
TRBD1,TRBJ1-5,NA,TRBV19,CASSLGQGFNQPQHF,TGTGCCAGTAGCCTAGGACAGGGGTTTAATCAGCCCCAGCATTTT